The rows below give T cell receptor beta chains drawn from one sample of a study of monozygotic twins with inflammatory bowel disease. TCRdb derives one entry per CDR3 protein from the 5' RACE reads, leaving out DNA. Its clone listing holds 350,000 to 550,000 distinct CDR3 sequences. Sequenced input: blood. These receptors were obtained from a human donor with ulcerative colitis or Crohn's disease, or a healthy co-twin of an affected twin (not recorded which). CDR3s include the opening cysteine and the closing phenylalanine or tryptophan.

v_gene: TRBV19; j_gene: TRBJ1-5; CDR3aa: CASSGGQPQHF
v_gene: TRBV5-8; j_gene: TRBJ1-4; CDR3aa: CASSLEGRDNEKLFF
v_gene: TRBV27; j_gene: TRBJ2-1; CDR3aa: CASSYPGHNEQFF
v_gene: TRBV4-1; j_gene: TRBJ2-2; CDR3aa: CASSHTTGAFGAGTGELFF
v_gene: TRBV24-1; j_gene: TRBJ2-1; CDR3aa: CATSDSGVGSYNEQFF
v_gene: TRBV5-1; j_gene: TRBJ2-3; CDR3aa: CASLKQGTDTQYF
v_gene: TRBV7-9; j_gene: TRBJ2-1; CDR3aa: CASSFGVVEQFF
v_gene: TRBV7-8; j_gene: TRBJ2-1; CDR3aa: CASSITLSGTSGSYNEQFF
v_gene: TRBV18; j_gene: TRBJ2-7; CDR3aa: CASSLLVTYEQYF
v_gene: TRBV28; j_gene: TRBJ1-1; CDR3aa: CASKVGIQGSEAFF
v_gene: TRBV25-1; j_gene: TRBJ2-1; CDR3aa: CASSRAGSYNEQFF
v_gene: TRBV12-3/TRBV12-4; j_gene: TRBJ2-1; CDR3aa: CASNTLGGEQFF
v_gene: TRBV10-3; j_gene: TRBJ1-3; CDR3aa: CAIKTDSGNTIYF
v_gene: TRBV18; j_gene: TRBJ2-4; CDR3aa: CASSHESGLMQDIQYF
v_gene: TRBV29-1; j_gene: TRBJ2-1; CDR3aa: CSVGVGTSSYNEQFF
v_gene: TRBV7-9; j_gene: TRBJ1-6; CDR3aa: CASSSLDRINSPLHF
v_gene: TRBV9; j_gene: TRBJ2-1; CDR3aa: CASSLVGGGEQFF
v_gene: TRBV5-1; j_gene: TRBJ2-3; CDR3aa: CASSLVSSRFTDTQYF
v_gene: TRBV7-9; j_gene: TRBJ2-7; CDR3aa: CASSLGQEFNEQYF
v_gene: TRBV30; j_gene: TRBJ2-1; CDR3aa: CAWDPGQPEEQFF
v_gene: TRBV25-1; j_gene: TRBJ1-4; CDR3aa: CASRQDDEKLFF
v_gene: TRBV12-3/TRBV12-4; j_gene: TRBJ2-3; CDR3aa: CASSLGDTSTDTQYF
v_gene: TRBV10-3; j_gene: TRBJ2-2; CDR3aa: CAISDELGGTSVNTGELFF
v_gene: TRBV7-2; j_gene: TRBJ1-1; CDR3aa: CASSLARGGRTEAFF
v_gene: TRBV5-1; j_gene: TRBJ2-1; CDR3aa: CASSQGPENEQFF
v_gene: TRBV15; j_gene: TRBJ2-5; CDR3aa: CATSLTPGQQETQYF
v_gene: TRBV12-3/TRBV12-4; j_gene: TRBJ2-4; CDR3aa: CASTGTGDAQYF
v_gene: TRBV10-2; j_gene: TRBJ2-2; CDR3aa: CASSRQTNTGELFF
v_gene: TRBV4-2; j_gene: TRBJ2-7; CDR3aa: CASSQEVRNEQYF
v_gene: TRBV20-1; j_gene: TRBJ2-1; CDR3aa: CSLGAGEAKDEQFF
v_gene: TRBV7-8; j_gene: TRBJ2-3; CDR3aa: CASKDRGGDTQYF